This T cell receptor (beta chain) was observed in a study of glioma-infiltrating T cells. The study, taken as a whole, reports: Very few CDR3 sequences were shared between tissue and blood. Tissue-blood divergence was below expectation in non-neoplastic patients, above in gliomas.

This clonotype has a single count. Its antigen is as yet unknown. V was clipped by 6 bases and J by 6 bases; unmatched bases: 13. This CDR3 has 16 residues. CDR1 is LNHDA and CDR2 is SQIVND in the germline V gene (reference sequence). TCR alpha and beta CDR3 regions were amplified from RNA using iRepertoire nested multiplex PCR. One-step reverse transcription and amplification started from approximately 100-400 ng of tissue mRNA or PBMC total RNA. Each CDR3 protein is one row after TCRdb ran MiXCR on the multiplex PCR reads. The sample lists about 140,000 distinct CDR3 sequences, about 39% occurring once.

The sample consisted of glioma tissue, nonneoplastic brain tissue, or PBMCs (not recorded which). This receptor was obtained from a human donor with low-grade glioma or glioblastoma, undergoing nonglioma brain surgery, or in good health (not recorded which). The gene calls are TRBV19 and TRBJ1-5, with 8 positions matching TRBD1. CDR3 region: CASRLTGEVRTQPQHF. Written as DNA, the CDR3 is TGTGCCAGTAGGTTGACAGGGGAGGTGAGGACTCAGCCCCAGCATTTT.